This passage covers 19 T cell receptor beta chains from one sample sequenced in a study of shared clonotypes between healthy human individuals. Data came from immunoSEQ multiplex PCR; TCRdb stores just in-frame clones and leaves some out. The table has under 850,000 clones, 80% to 95% seen once. The naive CD8 population came from CD45RO-negative cells selected for CCR7, without terminally differentiated effector memory CD45RA+ cells. The sample taken for sequencing was naive CD8+ T cells sorted from blood. These receptors originate from a man aged 30 to 45 in good health.

This chain joins TRBV7-9 and TRBJ1-2; no clear D. The germline V gene has CDR1 SEHNR and CDR2 FQNEAQ (reference sequence). Trimming left V 9 bases short and J 8 bases short, with 16 bases between. This CDR3 has 12 residues. CDR3 protein: CASTMGVRGYTF. CDR3 DNA sequence: TGTGCCAGTACAATGGGTGTTCGGGGCTACACCTTC.

This chain links TRBV2 with TRBJ2-3; tentative D call: TRBD2 (6 bases). V was shortened by 7 bases and J by 2 bases, with 25 bases between the two germline ends. Germline V gives CDR1 SNHLY, CDR2 FYNNEI. The CDR3 is made up of 18 amino acids. CDR3 protein: CASTGRDDGRNSTDTQYF. DNA for the CDR3: TGTGCCAGCACCGGGCGGGATGACGGGAGAAACTCCACAGATACGCAGTATTTT.

The CDR3 nucleotides are TGTGCCAGCAGCGTAGGGGAGGGTACCTACAATGAGCAGTTCTTC. It translates to CASSVGEGTYNEQFF. The chain is built from TRBV9 and TRBJ2-1, with 7 bases fitting TRBD2. The germline V gene has CDR1 SGDLS and CDR2 YYNGEE. With 0 bases clipped from V and 2 bases from J, the junction kept 2 bases outside the gene matches. This CDR3 is 15 amino acids long.

The chain has TRBV7-9 and TRBJ2-1; 11 nucleotides line up with TRBD2. This CDR3 contains 19 residues. The ends lost 5 bases at V and 0 bases at J; junction bases unmatched: 12. Germline V lookup: CDR1 SEHNR, CDR2 FQNEAQ (reference sequence). CDR3 sequence reads: CASSLRAGTSGSSYNEQFF. CDR3 sequence (DNA): TGTGCCAGCAGCCTTAGGGCCGGGACTAGCGGTAGCTCCTACAATGAGCAGTTCTTC.

The rearrangement joins TRBV29-1 to TRBJ2-7; D is possibly TRBD2 (5 bases). V lost 5 bases to trimming and J lost 0 bases, with 11 bases between them. This CDR3 is built from 13 residues. CDR1 is SQVTM, CDR2 ANQGSEA, per germline. The CDR3 is CSVYLGDSYEQYF. CDR3 DNA: TGCAGCGTTTATCTGGGAGACTCCTACGAGCAGTACTTC.

V usage is TRBV27 and J usage is TRBJ2-2; D remains unclear. Germline V gives CDR1 MNHEY, CDR2 SMNVEV (reference sequence). The CDR3 has 15 residues. The V and J ends lost 2 bases and 6 bases respectively, with 13 bases between them. The CDR3: CASSLKGPLAGELFF. CDR3 DNA: TGTGCCAGCAGTTTAAAGGGCCCCCTTGCCGGGGAGCTGTTTTTT.

The chain employs TRBV7-3 and TRBJ2-1; the match to TRBD2 covers 7 bases. V shed 2 bases, J shed 9 bases, and the junction held 13 bases outside the gene matches. Per germline, CDR1 SGHTA and CDR2 FQGTGA. CDR3 length equals 16 residues. The CDR3 region has the DNA TGTGCCAGCAGCTTATTCGGGGGATCGGCGGGAGTTGAGCAGTTCTTC. Translation: CASSLFGGSAGVEQFF.

Regarding this clone: An end of the junction does not agree with germline; a read error may underlie this. The rearrangement links TRBV7-7 to TRBJ2-1, with D tentatively TRBD2 (5 bases). The CDR3 is made up of 15 amino acids. CDR1 is SSHAT, CDR2 FNYEAQ, per germline (reference sequence). DNA for the CDR3: TGTGCTAGCAGCTTACGGGAAAATACATACAATGAGCAGTTCTTC. It encodes CASSLRENTYNEQFF.

With regard to this clone: Other DNA sequences within the sample encode an identical CDR3. The DNA of the CDR3 is TGTGCCAGCAGCTATGGGACAGGCTCCTACGAGCAGTACTTC. This encodes CASSYGTGSYEQYF. The chain recombines TRBV27 with TRBJ2-7; 8 bases map to TRBD1. Looked up from germline, CDR1 is MNHEY and CDR2 is SMNVEV (reference sequence). V dropped 6 bases and J dropped 0; count of bases not matched to a gene: 4. The CDR3 covers 14 residues.

The chain is built from TRBV7-6 and TRBJ1-1; tentative D call: TRBD1 (5 bases). This CDR3 comprises 13 residues. V lost 5 bases to trimming and J lost 6 bases, with 13 bases between them. Germline CDR1 is SGHVS and CDR2 is FNYEAQ. The CDR3 coding sequence is TGTGCCAGCAGCCCCACAGACAGACCTGAAGCTTTCTTT. This translates into CASSPTDRPEAFF.

This chain connects TRBV7-9 to TRBJ2-3, with D possibly matching TRBD2 (6 bases). Germline lookup yields CDR1 SEHNR and CDR2 FQNEAQ (reference sequence). The CDR3 contains 14 residues. The V and J ends lost 6 bases and 2 bases respectively, with 12 bases between them. The CDR3 DNA reads as TGTGCCAGCAGACTAGGAGGGGCCACAGATACGCAGTATTTT. This translates into CASRLGGATDTQYF.

The chain has TRBV7-6 and TRBJ2-1; 7 positions match TRBD2. V was pared by 5 bases and J by 0 bases, with 16 bases of the junction left unmatched. In germline, CDR1 is SGHVS, CDR2 FNYEAQ. The CDR3 sequence is 19 residues long. The chain's CDR3 is CASSPGVAGYRGSYNEQFF. The CDR3 DNA is TGTGCCAGCAGCCCCGGGGTAGCGGGCTACCGGGGCTCCTACAATGAGCAGTTCTTC.

The genes are TRBV6-5 and TRBJ2-1; tentatively, D is TRBD2 (5 bases). The CDR3 has 14 amino acids. The germline V gene encodes CDR1 MNHEY and CDR2 SVGAGI. V shed 5 bases and J shed 3 bases, with 11 bases lying between them. The CDR3 is CASSIMGVYNEQFF. The CDR3 coding sequence is TGTGCCAGCAGTATTATGGGAGTCTACAATGAGCAGTTCTTC.

This chain connects TRBV14 to TRBJ2-7; no firm D call. The V end was cut by 0 bases, the J end by 1 base, with 10 bases between. The germline gives CDR1 SGHDN, CDR2 FVKESK. The CDR3 is 15 amino acids. CDR3 residues: CASSQESAPSYEQYF. In DNA, the CDR3 is TGTGCCAGCAGCCAAGAGTCGGCTCCTTCCTACGAGCAGTACTTC.

The V gene is TRBV29-1, the J gene TRBJ2-5, with 10 bases aligning to TRBD2. Germline assignment: CDR1 SQVTM and CDR2 ANQGSEA. The V and J ends lost 7 bases and 1 base, in that order; junction bases with no gene match: 3. This CDR3 has 13 amino acids. In DNA form, the CDR3 reads TGCAGCGATACTAGCGGGGCCCAAGAGACCCAGTACTTC. Its protein is CSDTSGAQETQYF. The variable domain in full, completed from reference TRBV29-1 and TRBJ2-5, reads SAVISQKPSRDICQRGTSLTIQCQVDSQVTMMFWYRQQPGQSLTLIATANQGSEATYESGFVIDKFPISRPNLTFSTLTVSNMSPEDSSIYLCSDTSGAQETQYFGPGTRLLVL.

This clone has a single count. The chain carries TRBV7-9 and TRBJ2-1; 14 bases align to TRBD2. The V gene's germline CDR1 is SEHNR and CDR2 FQNEAQ (reference sequence). The CDR3 sequence is 19 residues long. V shed 4 bases and J 2 bases; nucleotides not matched to a gene: 10. The CDR3: CASSSMRTSGRLTYNEQFF. In DNA, the CDR3 is TGTGCCAGCAGCTCGATGAGGACTAGCGGGAGGCTTACCTACAATGAGCAGTTCTTC.

The rearrangement uses TRBV7-6 and TRBJ2-1, with D maybe TRBD1 (6 bases). V lost 5 bases to trimming and J lost 5 bases, with 19 bases between them. The CDR3 is 16 residues long. CDR1 and CDR2 (germline): SGHVS, FNYEAQ. In nucleotides, the CDR3 is TGTGCCAGCAGCCGGGTAGGGGGAACCGGGCACAATGAGCAGTTCTTC. It encodes CASSRVGGTGHNEQFF.

The chain couples TRBV9 to TRBJ2-4; 8 nucleotides agree with TRBD1. The length of the CDR3 is 16 residues. Germline V gene data show CDR1 as SGDLS and CDR2 as YYNGEE. Trimming removed 0 bases from V and 7 bases from J; junction bases left unmatched: 9. The CDR3, as DNA: TGTGCCAGCAGCGTAGAGGGCAGGGGGCGGAATAACATTCAGTACTTC. Its protein is CASSVEGRGRNNIQYF.

This clone was counted a single time. The chain is built from TRBV7-2 and TRBJ2-2; D is uncertain. Trimming shortened V by 5 bases and J by 11 bases, and 12 bases separated the two germline ends. The CDR3 runs to 12 residues. Germline-derived CDR1 and CDR2 are SGHTA and FQGNSA. This chain's CDR3 is CASSESTVELFF. The CDR3 DNA is TGTGCCAGCAGCGAGAGCACCGTAGAGCTGTTTTTT.